This TCR beta chain stems from a study of memory CD4+ T cells and cytomegalovirus serostatus. The repertoire was sequenced with immunoSEQ multiplex PCR; TCRdb's copy has only in-frame clones and lacks some. This sample has 38,000 or so clones, with around 79% found just once. Study-level points and caveats: About 40% of the roughly 160 known CMV-associated TCRbeta sequences appeared in CD4+ memory.

CDR1 and CDR2 from the germline V gene are SGHRS and YFSETQ. The CDR3 length is 15 residues. V lost 5 bases and J lost 0, with 14 bases in between. The sort gate was single viable CD3+CD4+CD8-CD45RO+ cells for memory CD4+ T cells. As concerns this clone: Its antigen is still unknown.

The chain links TRBV5-1 to TRBJ2-5; tentatively, D is TRBD1 (6 bases). The sequenced sample consisted of memory CD4+ T cells from blood. The TCR originated in an adult in good health and CMV-seronegative. Here the CDR3 reads CASSQSQGNQETQYF. CDR3 in DNA: TGCGCCAGCAGTCAGTCCCAGGGGAACCAAGAGACCCAGTACTTC.